This TCR beta chain was sequenced for a study of shared clonotypes between healthy human individuals. Study observations and caveats: Naive subsets, compared against memory subsets, generally had larger estimated richness values. The represented genetic and exposure-history diversity was limited by the small number of donors.

Measured with immunoSEQ multiplex PCR; TCRdb has only the in-frame clones, and not every one. Here the sample spans 330,000 or so clones, roughly 70% being singletons. On this clone: Its target is unknown.

Only Caucasian adults living in Nashville, Tennessee served as donors. Naive CD4+ cells were CD45RA-selected; the remaining cells were memory. The V gene end was trimmed by 4 bases and the J gene end by 9 bases; junction bases not matched to a gene: 11. Germline CDR1 is SGHNT and CDR2 is YYREEE (reference sequence). The CDR3 length is 16 residues. Sequencing was carried out using memory CD4+ T cells sorted from blood. The subset: CD45RA-negative fraction. The sequence was obtained from a man aged 25 to 40 in good health. The V call is TRBV5-4, the J call TRBJ2-1, with 12 bases fitting TRBD2. The CDR3 DNA reads TGTGCCAGCAGCCCTCGGACTAGCGGGAAGGAAGGTGAGCAGTTCTTC. Translating gives CASSPRTSGKEGEQFF.